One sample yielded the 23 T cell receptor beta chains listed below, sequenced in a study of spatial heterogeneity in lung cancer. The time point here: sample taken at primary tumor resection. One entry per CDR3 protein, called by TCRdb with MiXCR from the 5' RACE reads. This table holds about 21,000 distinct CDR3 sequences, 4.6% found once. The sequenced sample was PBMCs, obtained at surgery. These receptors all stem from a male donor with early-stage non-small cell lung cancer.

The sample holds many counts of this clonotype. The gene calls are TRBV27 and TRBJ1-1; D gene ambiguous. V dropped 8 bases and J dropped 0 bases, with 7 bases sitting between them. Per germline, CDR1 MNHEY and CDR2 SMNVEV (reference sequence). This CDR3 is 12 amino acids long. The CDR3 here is CASGRLNTEAFF. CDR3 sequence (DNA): TGTGCCAGCGGCAGGTTGAACACTGAAGCTTTCTTT.

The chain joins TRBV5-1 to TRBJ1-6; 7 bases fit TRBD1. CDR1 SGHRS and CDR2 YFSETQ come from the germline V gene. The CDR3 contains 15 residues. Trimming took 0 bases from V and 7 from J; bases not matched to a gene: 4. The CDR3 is CASSLAFRGNSPLHF. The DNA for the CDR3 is TGCGCCAGCAGCTTGGCCTTCAGGGGGAATTCACCCCTCCACTTT.

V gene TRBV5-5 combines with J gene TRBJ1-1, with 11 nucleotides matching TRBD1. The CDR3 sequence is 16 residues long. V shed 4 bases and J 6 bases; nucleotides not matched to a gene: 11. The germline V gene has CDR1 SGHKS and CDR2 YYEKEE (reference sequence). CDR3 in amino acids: CASSRAAGTGGAEAFF. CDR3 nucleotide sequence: TGTGCCAGCAGCCGAGCCGCAGGGACAGGGGGTGCTGAAGCTTTCTTT.

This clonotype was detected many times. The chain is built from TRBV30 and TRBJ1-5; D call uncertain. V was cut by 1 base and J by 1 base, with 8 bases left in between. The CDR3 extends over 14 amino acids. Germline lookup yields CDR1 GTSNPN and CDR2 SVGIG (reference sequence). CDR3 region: CAWSGDGSNQPQHF. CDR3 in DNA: TGTGCCTGGAGTGGGGATGGAAGCAATCAGCCCCAGCATTTT.

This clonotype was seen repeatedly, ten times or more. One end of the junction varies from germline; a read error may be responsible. The CDR3 DNA sequence: TGTGCCAGCAGCTACCCCAGCGACTCCAACGAGCAGTACTTC. It is translated as CASSYPSDSNEQYF. The chain employs TRBV5-6 and TRBJ2-7, with D unclear. Germline loops: CDR1 SGHDT, CDR2 YYEEEE. The CDR3 consists of 14 residues.

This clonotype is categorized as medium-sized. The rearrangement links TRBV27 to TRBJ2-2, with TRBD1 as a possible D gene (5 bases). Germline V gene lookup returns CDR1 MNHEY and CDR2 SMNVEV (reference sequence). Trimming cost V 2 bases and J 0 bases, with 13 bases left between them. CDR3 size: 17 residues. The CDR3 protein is CASSLRQLTANTGELFF. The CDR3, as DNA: TGTGCCAGCAGTTTACGACAGTTGACCGCGAACACCGGGGAGCTGTTTTTT.

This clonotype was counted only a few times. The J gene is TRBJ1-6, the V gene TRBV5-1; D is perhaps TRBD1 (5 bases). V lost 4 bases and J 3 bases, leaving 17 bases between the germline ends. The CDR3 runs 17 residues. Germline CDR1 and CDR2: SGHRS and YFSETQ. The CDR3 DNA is TGCGCCAGCAGCCCGTTAGGGGCCGTAGACTATAATTCACCCCTCCACTTT. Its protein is CASSPLGAVDYNSPLHF.

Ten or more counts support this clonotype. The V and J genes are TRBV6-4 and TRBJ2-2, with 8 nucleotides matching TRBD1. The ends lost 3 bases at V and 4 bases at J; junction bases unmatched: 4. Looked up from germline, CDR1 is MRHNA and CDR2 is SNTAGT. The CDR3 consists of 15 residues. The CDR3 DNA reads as TGTGCCAGCAGTGAAACGGGACAGGTCACCGGGGAGCTGTTTTTT. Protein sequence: CASSETGQVTGELFF.

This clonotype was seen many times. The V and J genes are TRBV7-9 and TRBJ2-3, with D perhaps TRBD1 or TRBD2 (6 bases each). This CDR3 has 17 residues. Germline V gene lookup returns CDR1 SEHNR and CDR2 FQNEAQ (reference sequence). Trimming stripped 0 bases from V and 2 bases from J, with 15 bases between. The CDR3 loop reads CASSLAFPGGLTDTQYF. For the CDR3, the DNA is TGTGCCAGCAGCTTAGCTTTCCCCGGGGGCCTCACAGATACGCAGTATTTT.

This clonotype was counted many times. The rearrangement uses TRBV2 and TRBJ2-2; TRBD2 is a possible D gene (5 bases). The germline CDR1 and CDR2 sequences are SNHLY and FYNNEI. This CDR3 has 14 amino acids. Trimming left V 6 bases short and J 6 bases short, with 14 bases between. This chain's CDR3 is CASSRLRGSGELFF. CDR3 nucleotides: TGTGCCAGCAGCCGACTACGGGGTTCCGGGGAGCTGTTTTTT.

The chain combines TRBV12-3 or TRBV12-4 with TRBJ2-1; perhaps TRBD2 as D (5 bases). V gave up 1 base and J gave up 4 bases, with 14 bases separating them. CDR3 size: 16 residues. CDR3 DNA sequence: TGTGCCAGCAGTTTAGGCGGGCTAACAGCATACAATGAGCAGTTCTTC. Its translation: CASSLGGLTAYNEQFF.

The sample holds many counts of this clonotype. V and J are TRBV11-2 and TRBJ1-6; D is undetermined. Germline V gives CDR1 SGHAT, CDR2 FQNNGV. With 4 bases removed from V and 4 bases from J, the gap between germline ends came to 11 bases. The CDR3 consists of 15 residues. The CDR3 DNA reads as TGTGCCAGCAGCTACGGCACGGCGTATAATTCACCCCTCCACTTT. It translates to CASSYGTAYNSPLHF.

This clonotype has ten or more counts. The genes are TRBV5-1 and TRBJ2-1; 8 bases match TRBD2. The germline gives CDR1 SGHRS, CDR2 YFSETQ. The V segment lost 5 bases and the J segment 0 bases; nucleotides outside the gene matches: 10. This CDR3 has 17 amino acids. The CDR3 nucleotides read TGCGCCAGCAGTAGTGGGGAGCTAGCGGGCTCCTACAATGAGCAGTTCTTC. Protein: CASSSGELAGSYNEQFF.

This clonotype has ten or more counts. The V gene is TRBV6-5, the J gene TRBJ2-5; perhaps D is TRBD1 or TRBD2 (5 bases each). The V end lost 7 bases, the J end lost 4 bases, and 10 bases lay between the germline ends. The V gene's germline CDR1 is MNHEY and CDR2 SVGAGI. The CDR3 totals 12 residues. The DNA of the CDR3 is TGTGCCAGCACGGGGCGCGGAGAGACCCAGTACTTC. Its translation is CASTGRGETQYF.

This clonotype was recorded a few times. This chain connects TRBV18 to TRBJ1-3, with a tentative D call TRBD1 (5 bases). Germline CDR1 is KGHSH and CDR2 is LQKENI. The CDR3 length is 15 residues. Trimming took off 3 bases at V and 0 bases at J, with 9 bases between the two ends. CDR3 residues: CASSPDIFSGNTIYF. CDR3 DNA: TGTGCCAGCTCACCGGACATCTTCTCTGGAAACACCATATATTTT.

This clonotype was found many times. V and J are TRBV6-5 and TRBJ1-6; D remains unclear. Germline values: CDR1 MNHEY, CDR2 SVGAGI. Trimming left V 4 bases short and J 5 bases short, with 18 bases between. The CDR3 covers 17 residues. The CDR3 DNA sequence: TGTGCCAGCAGTTCTGGGTTTCTTGGGGATCATAATTCACCCCTCCACTTT. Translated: CASSSGFLGDHNSPLHF.

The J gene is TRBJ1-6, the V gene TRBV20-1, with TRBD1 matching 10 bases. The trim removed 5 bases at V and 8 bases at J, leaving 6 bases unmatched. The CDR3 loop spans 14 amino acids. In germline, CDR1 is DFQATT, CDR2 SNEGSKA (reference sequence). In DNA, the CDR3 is TGCAGTGCTCTCACCGGGACAGGGGATTCACCCCTCCACTTT. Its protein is CSALTGTGDSPLHF.

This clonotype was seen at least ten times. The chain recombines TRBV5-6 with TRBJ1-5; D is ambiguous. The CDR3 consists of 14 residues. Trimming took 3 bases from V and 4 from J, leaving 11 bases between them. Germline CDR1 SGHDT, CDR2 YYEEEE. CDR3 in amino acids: CASSWARRNQPQHF. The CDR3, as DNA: TGTGCCAGCAGCTGGGCGCGGAGAAATCAGCCCCAGCATTTT.

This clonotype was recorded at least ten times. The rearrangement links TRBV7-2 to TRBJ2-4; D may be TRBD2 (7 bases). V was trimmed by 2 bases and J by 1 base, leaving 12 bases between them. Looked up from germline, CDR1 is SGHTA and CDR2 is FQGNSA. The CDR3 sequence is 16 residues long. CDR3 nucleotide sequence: TGTGCCAGCAGCTTACATTGGGGGGGCGCCAAAAACATTCAGTACTTC. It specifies CASSLHWGGAKNIQYF.

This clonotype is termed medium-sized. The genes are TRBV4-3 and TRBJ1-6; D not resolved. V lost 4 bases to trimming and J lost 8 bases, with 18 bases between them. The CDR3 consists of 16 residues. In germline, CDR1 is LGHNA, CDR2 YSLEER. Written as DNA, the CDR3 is TGCGCCAGCAGCCTTTCGCTCCTTGGCCGGGATTCACCCCTCCACTTT. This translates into CASSLSLLGRDSPLHF.

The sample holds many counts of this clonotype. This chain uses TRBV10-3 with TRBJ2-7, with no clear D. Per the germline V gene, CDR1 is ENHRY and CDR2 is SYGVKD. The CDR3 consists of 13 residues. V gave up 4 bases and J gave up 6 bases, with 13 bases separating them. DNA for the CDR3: TGTGCCATCAGTGGAGGAAGGAACGGCGAGCAGTACTTC. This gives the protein CAISGGRNGEQYF.

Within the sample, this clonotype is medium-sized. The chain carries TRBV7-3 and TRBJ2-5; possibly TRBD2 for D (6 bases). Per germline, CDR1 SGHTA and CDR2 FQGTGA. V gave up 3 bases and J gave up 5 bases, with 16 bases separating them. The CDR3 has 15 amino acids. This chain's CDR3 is CASSLTGLSSETQYF. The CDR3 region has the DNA TGTGCCAGCAGCTTGACGGGACTCTCTTCCGAGACCCAGTACTTC.

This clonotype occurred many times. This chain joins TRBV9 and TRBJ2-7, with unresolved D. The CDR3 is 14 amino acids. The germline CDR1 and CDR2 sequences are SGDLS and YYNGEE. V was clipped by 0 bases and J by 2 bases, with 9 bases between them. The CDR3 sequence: CASSVDQAAYEQYF. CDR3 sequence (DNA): TGTGCCAGCAGCGTAGATCAGGCAGCCTACGAGCAGTACTTC.